The present TCR beta chain was sequenced within a study of cytomegalovirus exposure and HLA in healthy donors. Study outcomes and limitations: A later analysis associated 16,951 TCR beta sequences with HLA alleles at a 0.05 false discovery rate.

Germline lookup yields CDR1 SGHTA and CDR2 FQGTGA. Trimming removed 1 base from V and 4 bases from J; junction bases left unmatched: 4. The CDR3 length is 16 residues. Primers included in the PCR were 60 Vbeta and 13 Jbeta primers. Generated by immunoSEQ multiplex PCR, the TCRdb table keeps only in-frame clones and is missing some. The sample carries tens of thousands of clones, about three quarters recorded once. This clone has only one observation. Its target is not known. This chain joins TRBV7-3 and TRBJ2-5; 12 bases agree with TRBD1. This TCR derives from a woman between 40 and 50 years old in good health and CMV-seropositive. Sequencing was carried out using PBMCs. CDR3 amino acids: CASSLKGQGAGETQYF. In DNA, the CDR3 is TGTGCCAGCAGCTTAAAGGGACAGGGGGCAGGAGAGACCCAGTACTTC. The full variable domain, in which reference TRBV7-3 and TRBJ2-5 provide the parts outside the CDR3, is GAGVSQTPSNKVTEKGKYVELRCDPISGHTALYWYRQSLGQGPEFLIYFQGTGAADDSGLPNDRFFAVRPEGSVSTLKIQRTERGDSAVYLCASSLKGQGAGETQYFGPGTRLLVL.